The 31 T cell receptor beta chains below come from one sample, sequenced in a study of vaccination and CD4 T cells after COVID-19. Treatment of the sample: approximately 9-day PBMC culture with coronavirus spike peptide pools or control peptides (ViraFEST assay). An Oncomine TCR Beta short-read assay was used to sequence the DNA from cultured CD4+ T cells. TCRdb itself ran the PCR reads through MiXCR, one entry per CDR3 protein. Of more than 15,000 distinct CDR3 sequences listed, about 40% were seen once; the top ten hold 3.7%. Which antigens these TCRs recognize remains unknown. Sequencing input: CD4+ T cells from blood, cultured in vitro. Every receptor here comes from a human donor who had recovered from COVID-19.

The chain is built from TRBV20-1 and TRBJ1-1; unclear D gene. V was cut by 7 bases and J by 3 bases, with 21 bases left in between. The germline V gene encodes CDR1 DFQATT and CDR2 SNEGSKA (reference sequence). The CDR3 contains 15 residues. The DNA of the CDR3 is TGCAGTGTCCTGGCGGGGTTCGGTAGTTACACTGAAGCTTTCTTT. It translates to CSVLAGFGSYTEAFF.

V and J are TRBV5-4 and TRBJ2-4; D may be TRBD1 (5 bases). V dropped 6 bases and J dropped 6 bases, with 16 bases sitting between them. Germline assignment: CDR1 SGHNT and CDR2 YYREEE (reference sequence). The length of the CDR3 is 14 residues. In DNA, the CDR3 is TGTGCCAGCACCAAGGGGCCGGAGCCAAACATTCAGTACTTC. This gives the protein CASTKGPEPNIQYF.

The chain joins TRBV5-1 to TRBJ2-5; 7 bases match TRBD1. The V gene end was trimmed by 4 bases and the J gene end by 6 bases; junction bases not matched to a gene: 6. CDR1 is SGHRS, CDR2 YFSETQ, per germline. The CDR3 consists of 13 residues. CDR3 residues: CASSTDRKQTQYF. CDR3 coding DNA: TGCGCCAGCAGCACGGACAGGAAGCAGACCCAGTACTTC. The complete variable domain, with remaining parts taken from reference TRBV5-1 and TRBJ2-5, reads KAGVTQTPRYLIKTRGQQVTLSCSPISGHRSVSWYQQTPGQGLQFLFEYFSETQRNKGNFPGRFSGRQFSNSRSEMNVSTLELGDSALYLCASSTDRKQTQYFGPGTRLLVL.

The chain couples TRBV28 to TRBJ2-1; 11 bases align to TRBD2. The CDR3 sequence is 15 residues long. After removal of 4 bases from V and 5 bases from J, the junction contained 4 bases not matched to a gene. Germline V CDR1 and CDR2: MDHEN, SYDVKM. The CDR3 DNA is TGTGCCAGCAGTTCACGACTAGCGGGGCACAATGAGCAGTTCTTC. It specifies CASSSRLAGHNEQFF.

This sequence joins TRBV28 and TRBJ2-5, with a tentative D call TRBD2 (6 bases). Looked up from germline, CDR1 is MDHEN and CDR2 is SYDVKM. The CDR3 is 14 amino acids. V lost 5 bases to trimming and J lost 7 bases, with 17 bases between them. In DNA form, the CDR3 reads TGTGCCAGCAGTCCCGTTTGGCAGGAGGGGACCCAGTACTTC. Its protein product is CASSPVWQEGTQYF.

The chain employs TRBV12-3 or TRBV12-4 and TRBJ2-1; D remains ambiguous. V lost 7 bases to trimming and J lost 0 bases, with 13 bases between them. The length of the CDR3 is 15 residues. The DNA of the CDR3 is TGTGCCAGCACCGCACGTTGGGGCTCCTACAATGAGCAGTTCTTC. As protein: CASTARWGSYNEQFF.

CDR3 coding DNA: TGTGCCAGCACCGCAAGAGGACTAGGTCCCTACAATGAGCAGTTCTTC. Amino acids: CASTARGLGPYNEQFF. The chain links TRBV2 to TRBJ2-1; 7 nucleotides match TRBD2. Germline CDR1 is SNHLY and CDR2 is FYNNEI. Trimming removed 7 bases from V and 2 bases from J; junction bases left unmatched: 11. The CDR3 has 16 amino acids.

The rearrangement uses TRBV5-1 and TRBJ1-2; a possible D gene is TRBD1 (5 bases). V was shortened by 0 bases and J by 2 bases, with 5 bases between the two germline ends. Germline V CDR1 and CDR2: SGHRS, YFSETQ. The CDR3 has 13 amino acids. For the CDR3, the DNA is TGCGCCAGCAGCTTGGGACAGAACTATGGCTACACCTTC. It yields the protein CASSLGQNYGYTF.

With regard to this clonotype: Germline is not matched at one junction end, which may reflect a read error. This rearrangement joins TRBV6-1 to TRBJ2-2; tentatively, D is TRBD2 (6 bases). This CDR3 spans 15 amino acids. The germline gives CDR1 MNHNS, CDR2 SASEGT. CDR3 residues: CASRRRASGAGELFF. In DNA, the CDR3 is TGTGCCAGCAGGCGTAGAGCTTCGGGAGCCGGTGAGCTGTTTTTT.

The chain is built from TRBV5-1 and TRBJ1-6, with a weak D call TRBD1 (5 bases). The ends were cut back, 1 base at V and 7 bases at J, with 15 bases in the middle. In germline, CDR1 is SGHRS, CDR2 YFSETQ. CDR3 size: 16 residues. The CDR3 loop reads CASSLQWQGSNSPLHF. CDR3 nucleotides: TGCGCCAGCAGCTTGCAGTGGCAGGGATCCAATTCACCCCTCCACTTT.

The chain links TRBV2 to TRBJ2-2; D unresolved. Trimming removed 7 bases from V and 3 bases from J, with 9 bases in between. The CDR3 consists of 13 residues. The germline V gene has CDR1 SNHLY and CDR2 FYNNEI. The DNA for the CDR3 is TGTGCCAGCACGAGCCGACACACCGGGGAGCTGTTTTTT. Residues: CASTSRHTGELFF.

The gene calls are TRBV6-1 and TRBJ2-7, with D uncertain. Trimming left V 7 bases short and J 4 bases short, with 17 bases between. This CDR3 contains 14 residues. Germline loops: CDR1 MNHNS, CDR2 SASEGT. CDR3 region: CASMLADFAYEQYF. In nucleotides, the CDR3 is TGTGCCAGCATGTTGGCAGACTTCGCTTACGAGCAGTACTTC.

The chain couples TRBV6-1 to TRBJ1-2; 8 positions agree with TRBD1. Trimming removed 6 bases from V and 1 base from J; junction bases left unmatched: 4. CDR3 length equals 14 residues. The germline gives CDR1 MNHNS, CDR2 SASEGT. In DNA, the CDR3 is TGTGCCAGCAGGAGACAGGGGCTTAACTATGGCTACACCTTC. Protein: CASRRQGLNYGYTF.

The rearrangement links TRBV2 to TRBJ2-7; D not resolved. The CDR3 length is 11 residues. Germline V CDR1 and CDR2: SNHLY, FYNNEI. V was trimmed by 6 bases and J by 2 bases, leaving 5 bases between them. The chain's CDR3 is CASRVAYEQYF. The CDR3 DNA follows: TGTGCCAGCAGAGTGGCCTACGAGCAGTACTTC.

This clonotype was recorded a few times. This chain joins TRBV20-1 and TRBJ1-5, with 8 positions matching TRBD1. This CDR3 spans 14 amino acids. The ends lost 6 bases at V and 1 base at J; junction bases unmatched: 5. Germline CDR1 DFQATT, CDR2 SNEGSKA (reference sequence). CDR3 amino acids: CSAITGGSNQPQHF. CDR3 DNA: TGCAGTGCCATTACAGGGGGAAGCAATCAGCCCCAGCATTTT.

This chain uses TRBV4-2 with TRBJ2-4; 7 nucleotides align to TRBD2. J gave up 7 bases and V 7 bases, and 22 bases lay outside the gene matches. The CDR3 is 18 amino acids. CDR1 and CDR2 (germline): LGHNA, YNFKEQ. CDR3 amino acids: CASTQVWGGPRGRNIQYF. CDR3 DNA: TGTGCCAGCACCCAGGTCTGGGGAGGGCCGAGAGGAAGGAACATTCAGTACTTC.

The chain employs TRBV10-3 and TRBJ2-7, with 8 bases aligning to TRBD2. Per germline, CDR1 ENHRY and CDR2 SYGVKD. The CDR3 is 15 residues long. V lost 2 bases, J lost 3 bases, and 6 bases stayed unmatched. DNA for the CDR3: TGTGCCATCAGTGAGGGCGGGGGGCGAAACTACGAGCAGTACTTC. Translated, it gives CAISEGGGRNYEQYF.

There are a few counts of this clonotype. The chain recombines TRBV20-1 with TRBJ2-7; perhaps TRBD2 as D (6 bases). Germline CDR1 and CDR2: DFQATT and SNEGSKA (reference sequence). This CDR3 comprises 13 residues. With 4 bases removed from V and 5 bases from J, the gap between germline ends came to 15 bases. The CDR3 coding sequence is TGCAGTGCTACAACGGGAGTCTTAGACGAGCAGTACTTC. Encoded protein: CSATTGVLDEQYF.

There are a few counts of this clonotype. The rearrangement links TRBV20-1 to TRBJ2-5; 9 bases map to TRBD2. Germline V gene lookup returns CDR1 DFQATT and CDR2 SNEGSKA (reference sequence). V trimming: 0 bases; J trimming: 2 bases; junction bases outside the gene matches: 10. The CDR3 spans 17 residues. As DNA, the CDR3 is TGCAGTGCTAGAGATGGGGGAGCTAGCGGGATACAAGAGACCCAGTACTTC. Protein product: CSARDGGASGIQETQYF.

In this sample, this clonotype turned up a few times. The gene calls are TRBV5-1 and TRBJ2-3; D remains unclear. This CDR3 is built from 14 residues. Germline values: CDR1 SGHRS, CDR2 YFSETQ. Between the trimmed V and J ends, which lost 2 bases and 0 bases, there was a span of 7 bases. The CDR3 reads CASSFESSTDTQYF. DNA of the CDR3: TGCGCCAGCAGCTTCGAGTCAAGCACAGATACGCAGTATTTT.

The chain carries TRBV2 and TRBJ2-4; 10 nucleotides line up with TRBD2. V was clipped by 3 bases and J by 13 bases; unmatched bases: 6. Per the germline V gene, CDR1 is SNHLY and CDR2 is FYNNEI. CDR3 length: 13 residues. CDR3 nucleotide sequence: TGTGCCAGCAGTGAGATTAGCGGGAGGACGCAGTACTTC. Translation gives CASSEISGRTQYF.

V is TRBV7-6 and J is TRBJ1-5; D perhaps matches TRBD1 (5 bases). CDR3 length: 14 residues. The V gene's germline CDR1 is SGHVS and CDR2 FNYEAQ. V shed 1 base and J shed 6 bases, with 10 bases lying between them. The CDR3 DNA reads TGTGCCAGCAGCTTAGGCCAGGGCGGTCAGCCCCAGCATTTT. Translated, it gives CASSLGQGGQPQHF.

CDR3 residues: CSVGDRANTEAFF. The CDR3 DNA is TGCAGCGTAGGGGACAGAGCGAACACTGAAGCTTTCTTT. The chain employs TRBV29-1 and TRBJ1-1, with 7 bases matching TRBD1. V dropped 6 bases and J dropped 1; count of bases not matched to a gene: 5. The length of the CDR3 is 13 residues. CDR1 and CDR2 (germline): SQVTM, ANQGSEA. The full variable domain, in which reference TRBV29-1 and TRBJ1-1 provide the parts outside the CDR3, is SAVISQKPSRDICQRGTSLTIQCQVDSQVTMMFWYRQQPGQSLTLIATANQGSEATYESGFVIDKFPISRPNLTFSTLTVSNMSPEDSSIYLCSVGDRANTEAFFGQGTRLTVV.

This clonotype was counted only a few times. V is TRBV6-2 or TRBV6-3 and J is TRBJ1-2, with 9 bases that match TRBD1. V shed 4 bases and J 3 bases; nucleotides not matched to a gene: 0. Per the germline V gene, CDR1 is MNHEY and CDR2 is SVGEGT. The CDR3 covers 13 residues. The CDR3 sequence: CASSWTGDYGYTF. Here the CDR3 DNA reads TGTGCCAGCAGTTGGACAGGGGACTATGGCTACACCTTC.

The V gene is TRBV5-6, the J gene TRBJ2-7, with TRBD1 identical over 10 bases. With V trimmed by 4 bases and J by 3 bases, 4 bases remained unmatched. Germline-derived CDR1 and CDR2 are SGHDT and YYEEEE. The CDR3 has 14 amino acids. CDR3 amino acids: CASSHRDRGYEQYF. The CDR3 bases are TGTGCCAGCAGCCACCGGGACAGGGGCTACGAGCAGTACTTC.

The rearrangement links TRBV20-1 to TRBJ1-1; no reliable D call. Trimming removed 0 bases from V and 0 bases from J, with 14 bases in between. The CDR3 covers 16 residues. Per germline, CDR1 DFQATT and CDR2 SNEGSKA (reference sequence). This CDR3 is CSARELSVWMNTEAFF. In DNA form, the CDR3 reads TGCAGTGCTAGAGAACTATCTGTATGGATGAACACTGAAGCTTTCTTT.

This chain links TRBV7-2 with TRBJ2-7; D gene uncertain. The CDR3 loop spans 14 amino acids. The V and J ends lost 4 bases and 0 bases respectively, with 10 bases between them. Germline V gives CDR1 SGHTA, CDR2 FQGNSA. CDR3 amino acids: CASSSTATSYEQYF. CDR3 bases: TGTGCCAGCAGCTCCACCGCTACCTCCTACGAGCAGTACTTC.

The rearrangement uses TRBV2 and TRBJ2-5; D possibly corresponds to TRBD1 (6 bases). The germline CDR1 and CDR2 sequences are SNHLY and FYNNEI. The CDR3 is 13 residues long. Deletions cut 3 bases from V and 3 bases from J, with 8 bases between. For the CDR3, the DNA is TGTGCCAGCAGTGAGTACAGGGAAGAGACCCAGTACTTC. It codes for CASSEYREETQYF.

V is TRBV2 and J is TRBJ2-1; 12 bases are a match to TRBD1. This CDR3 region has 16 residues. V was clipped by 7 bases and J by 3 bases; unmatched bases: 7. Per the germline V gene, CDR1 is SNHLY and CDR2 is FYNNEI. The CDR3 protein is CASTGQGATYYNEQFF. DNA for the CDR3: TGTGCCAGCACGGGACAGGGGGCCACCTACTACAATGAGCAGTTCTTC.

The rearrangement links TRBV20-1 to TRBJ2-3; D is unresolved. Trimming left V 3 bases short and J 1 base short, with 8 bases between. The CDR3 length is 13 residues. Germline loops: CDR1 DFQATT, CDR2 SNEGSKA (reference sequence). DNA of the CDR3: TGCAGTGCTAGGATTCTAGGCACAGATACGCAGTATTTT. This gives the protein CSARILGTDTQYF.

This clonotype was recorded a few times. The rearrangement joins TRBV6-5 to TRBJ1-2; unclear D gene. This CDR3 is 15 amino acids long. Between the trimmed V and J ends, which lost 4 bases and 4 bases, there was a span of 16 bases. Germline V gene data show CDR1 as MNHEY and CDR2 as SVGAGI. The CDR3 region has the DNA TGTGCCAGCAGTTCACAACCGGATCCCGGCTATGGCTACACCTTC. Translated, it gives CASSSQPDPGYGYTF.